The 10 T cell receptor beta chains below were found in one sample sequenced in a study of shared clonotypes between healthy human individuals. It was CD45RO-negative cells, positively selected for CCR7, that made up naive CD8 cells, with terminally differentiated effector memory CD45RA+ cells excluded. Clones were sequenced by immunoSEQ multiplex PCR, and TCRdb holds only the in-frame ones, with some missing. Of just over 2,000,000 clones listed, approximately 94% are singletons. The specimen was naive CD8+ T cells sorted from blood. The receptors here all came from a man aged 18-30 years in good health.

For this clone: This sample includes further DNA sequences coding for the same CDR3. CDR3 amino acids: CASSLTGGGYGYTF. DNA for the CDR3: TGTGCCAGCAGCTTGACAGGGGGCGGCTATGGCTACACCTTC. The chain is built from TRBV28 and TRBJ1-2, with 10 bases that match TRBD1. V dropped 6 bases and J dropped 4; count of bases not matched to a gene: 5. Germline CDR1 and CDR2: MDHEN and SYDVKM. CDR3 size: 14 residues.

The CDR3 loop reads CASRKRGNEQYF. The CDR3 nucleotides read TGTGCCAGCAGGAAAAGGGGGAACGAGCAGTACTTC. This chain connects TRBV6-5 to TRBJ2-7; maybe TRBD1 (6 bases). This CDR3 has 12 amino acids. Trimming took off 6 bases at V and 5 bases at J, with 11 bases between the two ends. Germline V CDR1 and CDR2: MNHEY, SVGAGI.

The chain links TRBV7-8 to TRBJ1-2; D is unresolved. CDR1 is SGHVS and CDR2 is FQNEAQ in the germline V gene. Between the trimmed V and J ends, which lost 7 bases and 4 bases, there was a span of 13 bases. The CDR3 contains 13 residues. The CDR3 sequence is CASTNDIIYGYTF. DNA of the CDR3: TGTGCCAGCACCAATGACATAATCTATGGCTACACCTTC.

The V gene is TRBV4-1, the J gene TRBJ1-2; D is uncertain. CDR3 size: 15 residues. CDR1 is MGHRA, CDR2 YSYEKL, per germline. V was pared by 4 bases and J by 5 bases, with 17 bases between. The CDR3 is CASSPPEGGGYGYTF. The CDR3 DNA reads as TGCGCCAGCAGCCCACCCGAGGGAGGCGGTTATGGCTACACCTTC.

CDR3 nucleotide sequence: TGCGCCAGCAGTGTTAGGGGAGTAGTCGATGAGCAGTTCTTC. Protein: CASSVRGVVDEQFF. V gene TRBV10-1 combines with J gene TRBJ2-1; D tentatively fits TRBD1 or TRBD2 (5 bases each). There are 14 residues in the CDR3. Deletions cut 4 bases from V and 8 bases from J, with 15 bases between. From germline, CDR1 is WNHNN and CDR2 SYGVQD (reference sequence).

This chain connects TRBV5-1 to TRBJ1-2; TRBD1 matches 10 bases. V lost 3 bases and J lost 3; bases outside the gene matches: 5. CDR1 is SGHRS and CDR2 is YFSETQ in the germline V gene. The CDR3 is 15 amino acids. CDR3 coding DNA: TGCGCCAGCAGCTCTCGACAGGGGGCAGACTATGGCTACACCTTC. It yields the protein CASSSRQGADYGYTF.

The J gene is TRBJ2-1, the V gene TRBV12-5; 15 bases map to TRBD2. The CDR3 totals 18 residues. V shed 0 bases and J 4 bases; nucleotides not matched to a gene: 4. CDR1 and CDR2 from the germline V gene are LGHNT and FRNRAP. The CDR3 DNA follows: TGTGCTAGTGGTTTGGTACGGACTAGCGGGGGGGTATACAATGAGCAGTTCTTC. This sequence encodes CASGLVRTSGGVYNEQFF.

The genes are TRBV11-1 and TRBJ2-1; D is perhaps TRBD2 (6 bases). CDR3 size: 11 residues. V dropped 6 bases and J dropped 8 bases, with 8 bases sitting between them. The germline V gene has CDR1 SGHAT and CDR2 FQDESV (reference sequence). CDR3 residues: CASRWGDEQFF. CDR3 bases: TGTGCCAGCAGATGGGGGGATGAGCAGTTCTTC.

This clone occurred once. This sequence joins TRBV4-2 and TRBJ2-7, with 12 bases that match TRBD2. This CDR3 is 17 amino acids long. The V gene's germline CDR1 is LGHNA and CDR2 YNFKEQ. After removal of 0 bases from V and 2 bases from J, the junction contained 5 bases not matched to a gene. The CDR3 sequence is CASSQDWTSGEAYEQYF. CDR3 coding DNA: TGTGCCAGCAGCCAAGATTGGACTAGCGGGGAGGCCTACGAGCAGTACTTC.

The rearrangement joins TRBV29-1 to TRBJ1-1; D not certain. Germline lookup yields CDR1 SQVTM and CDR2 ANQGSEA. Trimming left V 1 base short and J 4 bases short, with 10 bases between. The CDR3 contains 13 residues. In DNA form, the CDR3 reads TGCAGCGTTGAAGGTCGGCTGGGCACTGAAGCTTTCTTT. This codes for CSVEGRLGTEAFF.